Shown below are 7 T cell receptor beta chains from a single sample sequenced in a study of blood T cells in healthy people across ages. The use of a sample-barcoded 5' primer and a J-beta primer mix characterized a second PCR of roughly 7 to 11 cycles. TCRdb reanalysed the 5' RACE reads using MiXCR and keeps one entry per CDR3 protein. The sample carries 1.5 million to 2 million distinct CDR3 sequences, roughly 49% recorded once. The sequencing sample was made of blood. Receptor source: a woman aged 35 to 49 in good health.

A word on this clonotype: Sequence at one end of the junction differs from germline and may be a read error. This chain connects TRBV18 to TRBJ2-1; 12 bases fit TRBD2. This CDR3 has 14 amino acids. The germline CDR1 and CDR2 sequences are KGHSH and LQKENI. CDR3 protein: CASSPLAGGEEQFF. CDR3 DNA: TGTGCCAGCTCCCCACTAGCGGGGGGTGAGGAGCAGTTCTTC. Together with reference TRBV18 and TRBJ2-1, the CDR3 gives the full variable domain: NAGVMQNPRHLVRRRGQEARLRCSPMKGHSHVYWYRQLPEEGLKFMVYLQKENIIDESGMPKERFSAEFPKEGPSILRIQQVVRGDSAAYFCASSPLAGGEEQFFGPGTRLTVL.

The V gene is TRBV6-5, the J gene TRBJ2-3; D is perhaps TRBD2 (6 bases). The germline V gene encodes CDR1 MNHEY and CDR2 SVGAGI. This CDR3 is built from 14 residues. V was shortened by 2 bases and J by 6 bases, with 12 bases between the two germline ends. CDR3 loop: CASSYGGMRDTQYF. In DNA form, the CDR3 reads TGTGCCAGCAGTTACGGGGGGATGAGGGATACGCAGTATTTT.

This chain connects TRBV7-9 to TRBJ1-4; TRBD1 agrees at 8 bases. V lost 2 bases and J lost 5; bases outside the gene matches: 4. There are 15 residues in the CDR3. Germline V lookup: CDR1 SEHNR, CDR2 FQNEAQ (reference sequence). CDR3: CASSLRQGANEKLFF. The CDR3 DNA follows: TGTGCCAGCAGCTTAAGGCAGGGGGCGAATGAAAAACTGTTTTTT.

The chain uses TRBV29-1 and TRBJ2-3; D not certain. V shed 3 bases and J shed 2 bases, with 12 bases lying between them. The CDR3 contains 14 residues. CDR1 and CDR2 from the germline V gene are SQVTM and ANQGSEA. The CDR3 DNA sequence: TGCAGCGTTGAGGGTCAGACCATCACAGATACGCAGTATTTT. Translated, it gives CSVEGQTITDTQYF.

The chain employs TRBV7-6 and TRBJ2-3; no firm D call. Trimming removed 4 bases at V and 6 bases at J, with 14 bases between. Germline V gene data show CDR1 as SGHVS and CDR2 as FNYEAQ. The CDR3 contains 14 residues. CDR3 nucleotides: TGTGCCAGCAGCTCGCCCCAGGTCGAGGATACGCAGTATTTT. Protein product: CASSSPQVEDTQYF.

This clonotype was seen more than once but under ten times. The rearrangement links TRBV11-1 to TRBJ2-3; 9 nucleotides agree with TRBD2. The V and J ends lost 4 bases and 2 bases, in that order; junction bases with no gene match: 4. Per germline, CDR1 SGHAT and CDR2 FQDESV (reference sequence). The CDR3 length is 15 residues. CDR3 in amino acids: CASSSWTSATDTQYF. The CDR3 DNA follows: TGTGCCAGCAGCTCATGGACTAGCGCCACAGATACGCAGTATTTT.

This sequence joins TRBV6-6 and TRBJ2-7; D remains ambiguous. Germline V gene lookup returns CDR1 MNHNY and CDR2 SVGAGI (reference sequence). V lost 10 bases to trimming and J lost 0 bases, with 10 bases between them. The CDR3 totals 12 residues. CDR3 amino acids: CATTATSYEQYF. The CDR3 nucleotides are TGTGCCACAACAGCGACCTCCTACGAGCAGTACTTC.